The source of this T cell receptor beta chain is a study of blood T cell repertoires in COVID-19. Study summary: Acute and convalescent COVID-19 samples came from the United States, Italy and Spain. PBMCs, B-cell-depleted T cells, or T cells provided the cDNA or gDNA that made up the material.

Per the original data handling: Estimation of nucleated cell counts relied on the amplification of reference gene primers. Produced via immunoSEQ multiplex PCR; TCRdb's table is partial and in-frame only. V and J calls and clone size follow that table, whereas D and trimming were derived from the DNA. The sample shows hundreds of thousands of clones, 88% of them seen only once. The V gene end was trimmed by 3 bases and the J gene end by 2 bases; junction bases not matched to a gene: 9. The CDR3 is 17 amino acids. Per the germline V gene, CDR1 is SGHRS and CDR2 is YFSETQ. Input material: peripheral blood. The origin of this receptor is a human donor in a cohort sampled during active COVID-19. The gene calls are TRBV5-1 and TRBJ2-7; 12 nucleotides line up with TRBD2. CDR3 sequence (DNA): TGCGCCAGCAGCTCGCCCTGGACTAGCGGGAAGGCCTACGAGCAGTACTTC. This codes for CASSSPWTSGKAYEQYF.